This T cell receptor (beta chain) was identified in a study of shared clonotypes between healthy human individuals. Study outcomes and limitations: Naive subsets tended to show greater estimated richness than memory subsets.

Germline-derived CDR1 and CDR2 are MNHNY and SVGAGI (reference sequence). J lost 5 bases, V lost 4 bases, and 8 bases had no gene match. CDR3 size: 15 residues. The data were produced by immunoSEQ multiplex PCR, yet TCRdb's version contains in-frame clones alone and is incomplete. The sample lists roughly 600,000 clones, roughly 98% occurring once. Positive CCR7 selection of CD45RO-negative cells yielded the naive CD8 cells, and terminally differentiated effector memory CD45RA+ cells were excluded. All donors were Caucasian adults living in Nashville, Tennessee. This clone was observed a single time. Its antigen remains unidentified.

The receptor comes from a man aged 25-40 years in good health. This chain links TRBV6-6 with TRBJ1-2, with TRBD1 identical over 9 bases. The sample comprised naive CD8+ T cells sorted from blood. The CDR3, as DNA: TGTGCCAGCAGTTGGGGACAGGGAACACTATATGGCTACACCTTC. It encodes CASSWGQGTLYGYTF.